The clone carrying this T cell receptor beta chain was detected only once. Its antigen is still unknown. These data belong to a study of cytomegalovirus exposure and HLA in healthy donors. Points from the study as a whole: The authors later linked a missense DCLRE1C variant to TCR beta V- and J-gene trimming. TCR beta chains associated with HLA were, in a later analysis, more clonally expanded than equally common others.

This CDR3 contains 17 residues. The germline CDR1 and CDR2 sequences are MNHEY and SMNVEV (reference sequence). The V segment lost 6 bases and the J segment 10 bases; nucleotides outside the gene matches: 16. Primers included in the PCR were 60 Vbeta and 13 Jbeta primers. The data were produced by immunoSEQ multiplex PCR, yet TCRdb's version contains in-frame clones alone and is incomplete. This repertoire shows 200,000 to 250,000 clones, around four fifths found once; its top ten account for approximately 2.6%. Sequences were obtained from PBMCs. The chain joins TRBV27 to TRBJ1-6, with 9 bases matching TRBD1. The TCR sequence derives from an older woman in good health and CMV-seropositive. The CDR3, as DNA: TGTGCCAGCAGCGCCGGGACAGGGCGGGGGATTGAGTCACCCCTCCACTTT. Its translation is CASSAGTGRGIESPLHF.